The rows below give T cell receptor beta chains drawn from one sample of a study of T cell responses to AZD1222 COVID-19 vaccine. Sequenced by immunoSEQ multiplex PCR; TCRdb stores in-frame clones only, minus some. The table includes 120,000 or so clones, around 85% detected once. Specimen: peripheral blood, collected on day 0 of AZD1222 vaccination. The receptor source for this set is an adult in good health. Both conserved end residues are part of each CDR3. Each record gives: D gene, clone size, J gene, V gene, CDR3 protein, CDR3 DNA. D genes are given only for firm matches. Some rows mark clone size as missing; the rest say once, few, many or name a class of expanded clone.

-	once	TRBJ2-2	TRBV6-4	CATRGGENTGELFF	TGTGCCACTCGGGGAGGCGAGAACACCGGGGAGCTGTTTTTT
-	-	TRBJ1-2	TRBV29-1	CSVGGDWGFGYTF	TGCAGCGTTGGGGGGGACTGGGGATTCGGCTACACCTTC
-	once	TRBJ2-1	TRBV23-1	CASSHHQGQDPCNEQFF	TGCGCCAGCAGTCATCACCAGGGCCAGGACCCATGCAATGAGCAGTTCTTC
-	few	TRBJ1-5	TRBV10-2	CASSGGPGQPQHF	TGCGCCAGCAGTGGGGGGCCCGGTCAGCCCCAGCATTTT
-	-	TRBJ2-2	TRBV9	CASSVALRGGLAGELFF	TGTGCCAGCAGCGTAGCCCTGAGGGGGGGCTTGGCCGGGGAGCTGTTTTTT
TRBD1	-	TRBJ2-1	TRBV6-5	CASSYEGAPLSEQFF	TGTGCCAGCAGTTACGAGGGGGCTCCTCTCTCTGAGCAGTTCTTC
-	-	TRBJ1-1	TRBV12-3/TRBV12-4	CASRTAEAFF	TGTGCCAGCAGGACAGCTGAAGCTTTCTTT
-	-	TRBJ1-5	TRBV15	CATSRGGLSNQPQHF	TGTGCCACCAGCAGAGGGGGTTTAAGCAATCAGCCCCAGCATTTT
-	-	TRBJ1-2	TRBV29-1	CSVEDVGGYTF	TGCAGCGTTGAAGATGTGGGTGGCTACACCTTC
-	-	TRBJ1-1	TRBV5-6	CASSRRGTEAFF	TGTGCCAGCAGCCGTAGGGGCACTGAAGCTTTCTTT
TRBD2	-	TRBJ2-5	TRBV24-1	CATSDSGTSGGGETQYF	TGTGCCACCAGTGATTCCGGGACTAGCGGGGGAGGAGAGACCCAGTACTTC
TRBD1	-	TRBJ1-2	TRBV30	CAWSRDRPRGYTF	TGTGCCTGGAGTAGGGACAGGCCGCGAGGCTACACCTTC
-	-	TRBJ1-1	TRBV3-1/TRBV3-2	CASSHRLQGRTEAFF	TGTGCCAGCAGCCACCGACTGCAGGGGCGCACTGAAGCTTTCTTT
TRBD1	-	TRBJ2-1	TRBV24-1	CATSESGTGSYNEQFF	TGTGCCACCAGTGAGTCCGGGACAGGCTCCTACAATGAGCAGTTCTTC
-	-	TRBJ2-3	TRBV5-1	CASRYFTDTQYF	TGCGCCAGCAGATACTTCACAGATACGCAGTATTTT
TRBD1	-	TRBJ1-2	TRBV7-3	CASSPAGGNGYTF	TGTGCCAGCAGCCCGGCAGGGGGTAATGGCTACACCTTC
TRBD1	-	TRBJ1-4	TRBV5-4	CASSMDRNEKLFF	TGTGCCAGCAGCATGGACAGGAATGAAAAACTGTTTTTT
TRBD2	-	TRBJ2-5	TRBV19	CASSVASGISQETQYF	TGTGCCAGTAGTGTAGCTAGCGGGATTTCCCAAGAGACCCAGTACTTC
TRBD1	once	TRBJ1-5	TRBV29-1	CSVQGATDQPQHF	TGCAGCGTTCAGGGGGCGACGGATCAGCCCCAGCATTTT
-	-	TRBJ1-5	TRBV6-5	CASTLWGEGQPQHF	TGTGCCAGCACCCTATGGGGGGAAGGACAGCCCCAGCATTTT
-	once	TRBJ1-2	TRBV6-4	CASSDSRDGYTF	TGTGCCAGCAGTGACTCGAGGGACGGCTACACCTTC
TRBD2	-	TRBJ2-4	TRBV5-6	CASSWLAGGPAKNIQYF	TGTGCCAGCAGCTGGTTAGCGGGAGGGCCCGCCAAAAACATTCAGTACTTC
-	once	TRBJ2-5	TRBV9	CASNQIGVGETQYF	TGTGCCAGCAACCAAATAGGGGTGGGGGAGACCCAGTACTTC
-	-	TRBJ2-3	TRBV19	CASSIAGGLDTQYF	TGTGCCAGTAGTATAGCGGGGGGCTTGGATACGCAGTATTTT
-	-	TRBJ1-5	TRBV19	CATTDRGGNQPQHF	TGTGCCACCACGGACCGTGGGGGCAATCAGCCCCAGCATTTT
-	few	TRBJ1-1	TRBV18	CASLGRIENTEAFF	TGTGCCAGCTTAGGGCGGATAGAGAACACTGAAGCTTTCTTT
-	-	TRBJ1-1	TRBV29-1	CSVEMWQGSTEAFF	TGCAGCGTTGAAATGTGGCAGGGGAGCACTGAAGCTTTCTTT
-	-	TRBJ1-6	TRBV18	CASSLTQGDNSPLHF	TGTGCCAGCTCACTCACGCAGGGCGATAATTCACCCCTCCACTTT
-	-	TRBJ1-5	TRBV7-9	CASSLGAGSSDNQPQHF	TGTGCCAGCAGCTTAGGCGCCGGCAGCTCTGACAATCAGCCCCAGCATTTT
TRBD1	-	TRBJ1-2	TRBV6-5	CASIGTGRAYGYTF	TGTGCCAGCATCGGGACAGGGAGAGCTTACGGCTACACCTTC
TRBD1	few	TRBJ2-2	TRBV5-6	CASSHRGHHLNTGELFF	TGTGCCAGCAGCCACAGGGGCCACCACCTTAACACCGGGGAGCTGTTTTTT
-	-	TRBJ2-1	TRBV2	CASTSTYSYNEQFF	TGTGCCAGCACCTCGACATACTCCTACAATGAGCAGTTCTTC
TRBD2	-	TRBJ2-7	TRBV18	CASSPRTSGGYEQYF	TGTGCCAGCTCACCACGAACTAGCGGGGGTTACGAGCAGTACTTC
-	-	TRBJ1-2	TRBV6-6	CASSPPRVGGYTF	TGTGCCAGCAGTCCCCCCCGGGTTGGGGGCTACACCTTC
-	-	TRBJ2-3	TRBV29-1	CSVVNRLSTDTQYF	TGCAGCGTTGTCAACAGGCTTAGCACAGATACGCAGTATTTT
-	-	TRBJ1-3	TRBV19	CASSIAIGGSSGNTIYF	TGTGCCAGTAGTATAGCAATCGGAGGCTCCTCTGGAAACACCATATATTTT
-	-	TRBJ2-2	TRBV19	CASSPTAGPTGELFF	TGTGCCAGTAGTCCGACGGCAGGGCCCACCGGGGAGCTGTTTTTT
-	-	TRBJ1-2	TRBV5-1	CASSLAGYGYTF	TGCGCCAGCAGCCTGGCAGGGTATGGCTACACCTTC
TRBD1	-	TRBJ1-2	TRBV7-2	CASSLARTGFSTVAYGYTF	TGTGCCAGCAGCTTAGCCCGGACAGGGTTTTCGACCGTCGCCTATGGCTACACCTTC
-	once	TRBJ1-2	TRBV3-1/TRBV3-2	CASSQDLQPGYGYTF	TGTGCCAGCAGCCAAGATCTCCAGCCGGGATATGGCTACACCTTC
-	-	TRBJ1-2	TRBV11-2	CASSLSRRGTYGYTF	TGTGCCAGCAGCCTCAGCCGAAGGGGTACCTATGGCTACACCTTC
TRBD1	-	TRBJ1-3	TRBV6-2/TRBV6-3	CASSYGQAASGNTIYF	TGTGCCAGCAGTTATGGACAGGCTGCGTCTGGAAACACCATATATTTT
-	-	TRBJ1-4	TRBV6-5	CASKRGEATNEKLFF	TGTGCCAGCAAGAGGGGCGAGGCAACTAATGAAAAACTGTTTTTT
TRBD1	few	TRBJ1-1	TRBV9	CASSVGDRGAPNTEAFF	TGTGCCAGCAGCGTAGGAGACAGGGGGGCACCGAACACTGAAGCTTTCTTT
-	-	TRBJ1-2	TRBV1	CTSGPGQGYDYGYTF	TGCACCAGCGGGCCGGGACAGGGTTATGACTATGGCTACACCTTC
-	-	TRBJ1-5	TRBV5-6	CASSLGTGNQPQHF	TGTGCCAGCAGCTTGGGGACGGGCAATCAGCCCCAGCATTTT
-	-	TRBJ1-1	TRBV3-1/TRBV3-2	CASSQTPGKGEAFF	TGTGCCAGCAGCCAAACCCCAGGGAAGGGTGAAGCTTTCTTT
-	-	TRBJ2-7	TRBV6-5	CASSYSQIDSYEQYF	TGTGCCAGCAGTTACTCGCAAATTGACTCCTACGAGCAGTACTTC
-	-	TRBJ2-3	TRBV3-1/TRBV3-2	CASSHGPTDTQYF	TGTGCCAGCAGCCATGGTCCCACAGATACGCAGTATTTT